The 7 T cell receptor beta chains reported below all come from one sample, sequenced in a study of cytomegalovirus exposure and HLA in healthy donors. Use of 60 Vbeta and 13 Jbeta primers characterized the PCR. TCRdb keeps only in-frame clones here, not all; method: immunoSEQ multiplex PCR. The sample lists under 95,000 clones; 77% were seen once. The source material was PBMCs. These receptors were collected from a boy younger than 18 in good health and CMV-seronegative.

This chain connects TRBV10-3 to TRBJ1-1; 9 positions agree with TRBD1. Germline trimming cut 2 bases from V and 1 base from J; bases unmatched to any gene: 2. CDR1 and CDR2 from the germline V gene are ENHRY and SYGVKD. The CDR3 sequence is 15 residues long. CDR3 nucleotides: TGTGCCATCAGTGAGCCGGGACAGGGGAACACTGAAGCTTTCTTT. Translation gives CAISEPGQGNTEAFF.

The V and J genes are TRBV18 and TRBJ1-4; a weak D match, TRBD1 (5 bases). Germline V gene data show CDR1 as KGHSH and CDR2 as LQKENI. Trimming left V 8 bases short and J 7 bases short, with 23 bases between. This CDR3 has 16 residues. CDR3 in amino acids: CASHENSWGTGEKLFF. CDR3 coding DNA: TGTGCCAGCCATGAAAATTCCTGGGGCACAGGTGAAAAACTGTTTTTT.

This clone was observed a single time. V is TRBV5-1 and J is TRBJ2-5; the D is unclear. CDR1 is SGHRS and CDR2 is YFSETQ in the germline V gene. Trimming took off 1 base at V and 5 bases at J, with 6 bases between the two ends. This CDR3 has 12 residues. This CDR3 reads CASSLTEETQYF. CDR3 coding DNA: TGCGCCAGCAGCTTGACCGAGGAGACCCAGTACTTC.

V gene TRBV7-8 combines with J gene TRBJ1-4, with D possibly TRBD1 on 6 matching bases. V dropped 6 bases and J dropped 14 bases, with 25 bases sitting between them. Germline values: CDR1 SGHVS, CDR2 FQNEAQ. CDR3 length equals 15 residues. CDR3 residues: CASSQAEGAPGGLFF. CDR3 in DNA: TGTGCCAGCAGTCAAGCCGAGGGCGCCCCGGGGGGCCTGTTTTTT.

The V call is TRBV5-4, the J call TRBJ1-2; D is uncertain. V gave up 1 base and J gave up 5 bases, with 12 bases separating them. Germline loops: CDR1 SGHNT, CDR2 YYREEE (reference sequence). The CDR3 extends over 14 amino acids. Here the CDR3 reads CASSLRGTGYGYTF. In nucleotides, the CDR3 is TGTGCCAGCAGCTTGCGGGGAACCGGTTATGGCTACACCTTC.

J is TRBJ1-2 and V is TRBV6-5, with 8 bases matching TRBD1. Germline assignment: CDR1 MNHEY and CDR2 SVGAGI. The CDR3 contains 14 residues. V shed 8 bases and J 1 base; nucleotides not matched to a gene: 6. The CDR3 coding sequence is TGTGCCAGCGGCCGACAGGGGTTTAACTATGGCTACACCTTC. This translates into CASGRQGFNYGYTF.

The chain has TRBV28 and TRBJ1-2, with 8 bases aligning to TRBD1. J gave up 7 bases and V 4 bases, and 5 bases lay outside the gene matches. Germline values: CDR1 MDHEN, CDR2 SYDVKM. The length of the CDR3 is 13 residues. CDR3 nucleotide sequence: TGTGCCAGCAGTTCGACAGGGGAACGTGGCTACACCTTC. This translates into CASSSTGERGYTF.